This TCR beta chain came from a study of T cell responses to AZD1222 COVID-19 vaccine. Method: immunoSEQ multiplex PCR; TCRdb's copy keeps in-frame clones and lacks some. Of about 170,000 clones in the sample, 85% to 90% were seen once. This CDR3 is built from 13 residues. Germline CDR1 SNHLY, CDR2 FYNNEI. The ends lost 6 bases at V and 3 bases at J; junction bases unmatched: 4. Study-wide points: Donor demographics were predominantly white British with a female majority; clonal diversity may be underestimated.

A note on this clone: Its antigen is not known.

The origin of this receptor is an adult who received the MenACWY meningococcal vaccine as a control. This specimen was peripheral blood, taken 28 days after the second dose of the MenACWY control vaccine. This rearrangement joins TRBV2 to TRBJ2-5; 7 positions match TRBD1. CDR3 nucleotide sequence: TGTGCCAGCAGCCCCGGGACAGAAGAGACCCAGTACTTC. Translated: CASSPGTEETQYF.